This T cell receptor beta chain was recorded in a study of vaccination effects on CD4 cells after COVID-19. Study in general: Each participant was given two doses of one vaccine (BNT162b2 or mRNA-1273).

Ahead of sequencing, the ViraFEST assay grew antigen-specific CD4+ T cells using viral peptide pools. Investigators separated out CD4+ T cells once around nine days of culture had passed. None of these healthy vaccinees had been infected with SARS-CoV-2 before vaccination. A word on this clone: Its antigen is not identified.

Germline loops: CDR1 KGHSH, CDR2 LQKENI. V dropped 3 bases and J dropped 3 bases, with 12 bases sitting between them. There are 15 residues in the CDR3. Method: immunoSEQ multiplex PCR; TCRdb's copy keeps in-frame clones and lacks some. The sample includes 65,000 to 90,000 clones, more than 60% of them seen just once. The starting material was CD4+ T cells from PBMCs cultured with SARS-CoV-2 spike peptides, obtained before COVID-19 vaccination. The chain is built from TRBV18 and TRBJ1-5; D possibly corresponds to TRBD1 (5 bases). The receptor's source is a human donor who received a COVID-19 vaccine. The CDR3 sequence is CASSPQQGVNQPQHF. CDR3 sequence (DNA): TGTGCCAGCTCACCGCAGCAGGGAGTCAATCAGCCCCAGCATTTT.